These T cell receptor beta chains were read from a single sample in a study of shared clonotypes between healthy human individuals. The assay was immunoSEQ multiplex PCR, and TCRdb's table has in-frame clones only and misses some. Here the sample spans about 2 million clones, about 95% being singletons. Input material: naive CD4+ T cells sorted from blood. These receptors came from a man aged 18-30 years in good health. Each CDR3 is given with its conserved first and last residue. Each record gives: clone size, J gene, V gene, D gene, CDR3 protein, CDR3 DNA. A D gene is named only where the DNA matches it firmly. Where a row states a size, it is once, few, many or the class of an expanded clone; other rows omit it.

>once|TRBJ1-2|TRBV28|.
CASSNNDRASNYGYTF
TGTGCCAGCAGCAACAACGACAGAGCATCTAACTATGGCTACACCTTC
>once|TRBJ2-3|TRBV10-3|.
CAISESGTGGDTQYF
TGTGCCATCAGTGAGTCTGGGACGGGTGGAGATACGCAGTATTTT
>.|TRBJ1-5|TRBV6-1|TRBD1
CASSERDRELNQPQHF
TGTGCCAGCAGTGAGAGGGACAGGGAACTCAATCAGCCCCAGCATTTT
>.|TRBJ2-5|TRBV5-8|.
CASSPGRKQTGTQYF
TGTGCCAGCAGCCCAGGGAGAAAACAAACTGGGACCCAGTACTTC
>.|TRBJ2-4|TRBV2|.
CASMGLMGKNIQYF
TGTGCCAGCATGGGCCTGATGGGCAAAAACATTCAGTACTTC
>.|TRBJ1-1|TRBV18|.
CASSSMGAEAFF
TGTGCCAGCTCATCCATGGGGGCTGAAGCTTTCTTT
>.|TRBJ1-1|TRBV6-1|.
CASSEGNKNTEAFF
TGTGCCAGCAGTGAAGGGAACAAGAACACTGAAGCTTTCTTT
>.|TRBJ1-5|TRBV30|.
CAWSLGSVQPQHF
TGTGCCTGGAGTCTCGGGTCGGTTCAGCCCCAGCATTTT
>.|TRBJ2-3|TRBV11-2|.
CASSTLRGAVDTQYF
TGTGCCAGCAGCACTCTCAGGGGGGCGGTAGATACGCAGTATTTT
>few|TRBJ1-1|TRBV18|.
CASSPPTPPEPAGGAFF
TGTGCCAGCTCACCACCGACCCCCCCGGAACCCGCCGGGGGAGCTTTCTTT
>.|TRBJ2-2|TRBV6-5|.
CASSYQGYTGELFF
TGTGCCAGCAGTTACCAGGGCTACACCGGGGAGCTGTTTTTT
>.|TRBJ2-3|TRBV29-1|.
CSVDVGTDTQYF
TGCAGCGTTGACGTGGGGACAGATACGCAGTATTTT
>.|TRBJ1-6|TRBV2|.
CASKGVGSPLHF
TGTGCCAGCAAGGGGGTTGGATCACCCCTCCACTTT
>.|TRBJ2-4|TRBV6-6|TRBD1
CASSSQGNGIQYF
TGTGCCAGCAGCTCACAGGGGAACGGGATTCAGTACTTC